This T cell receptor beta chain was observed in a study of CD8 T cells in ankylosing spondylitis (dated by TCRdb to about 2017). Study-wide context: The study set out to find disease-linked TCR variants by profiling T cell receptor beta repertoires in ankylosing spondylitis patients and healthy donors. The whole study cohort included 108 healthy donors and around 25 ankylosing spondylitis patients. Peripheral blood was sampled, and synovial fluid was also collected from ankylosing spondylitis patients. General conclusions and limits of the study: The disease-linked clones were reported to be significantly enriched in matched synovial fluid samples from ankylosing spondylitis patients. The disease-linked clones showed a CD8+ phenotype and occurred at relatively low frequencies in peripheral blood. Some TCR beta motif variants had previously been reported in synovial fluid and blood of reactive arthritis patients, which suggested common disease-initiation mechanisms. A TCR beta motif of eight highly homologous amino acid variants appeared characteristic of blood from ankylosing spondylitis patients.

Instrument on record: Illumina HiSeq 2500. TCR beta libraries were prepared by quantitative 5'-RACE with molecular barcodes. Turning to the authors' computational methods: Disease-linked TCR variants were identified with a new computational method built on a probabilistic model of VDJ rearrangement. TCRdb reprocessing: public reads trimmed at Q25 with fastp, clones called with MiXCR, in-frame beta chains kept. Each record represents a unique CDR3 protein, reported with the most common genes and DNA among its rows. The V and J calls shown here were made by TCRdb, not taken from the authors' results. This sample lists roughly 250,000 distinct CDR3 sequences; 8.6% were detected once. Together, the top ten hold 6.5% to 7% of the sample. Regarding this clonotype: There is no known antigen for this receptor. The sample holds no much larger clone one base away, and base qualities are not on file.

The germline ends are 10 bases apart after V is trimmed by 0 bases and J by 1 base. From its cysteine to its phenylalanine, the CDR3 spans 15 amino acids. The kept DNA is CDR3 alone, 45 bases in frame from the first base. The germline V gene specifies SGHDT as CDR1 and YYEEEE as CDR2. This clonotype originated in a male donor with ankylosing spondylitis or in good health (not recorded which). The sample comprised blood, either unsorted or a sorted T cell fraction (not recorded which). The V and J genes are TRBV5-6 and TRBJ1-1; the D gene cannot be resolved reliably. The DNA is as follows: TGTGCCAGCAGCTTGGTAGACCGAACGAACACTGAAGCTTTCTTT. Its translation reads: CASSLVDRTNTEAFF.